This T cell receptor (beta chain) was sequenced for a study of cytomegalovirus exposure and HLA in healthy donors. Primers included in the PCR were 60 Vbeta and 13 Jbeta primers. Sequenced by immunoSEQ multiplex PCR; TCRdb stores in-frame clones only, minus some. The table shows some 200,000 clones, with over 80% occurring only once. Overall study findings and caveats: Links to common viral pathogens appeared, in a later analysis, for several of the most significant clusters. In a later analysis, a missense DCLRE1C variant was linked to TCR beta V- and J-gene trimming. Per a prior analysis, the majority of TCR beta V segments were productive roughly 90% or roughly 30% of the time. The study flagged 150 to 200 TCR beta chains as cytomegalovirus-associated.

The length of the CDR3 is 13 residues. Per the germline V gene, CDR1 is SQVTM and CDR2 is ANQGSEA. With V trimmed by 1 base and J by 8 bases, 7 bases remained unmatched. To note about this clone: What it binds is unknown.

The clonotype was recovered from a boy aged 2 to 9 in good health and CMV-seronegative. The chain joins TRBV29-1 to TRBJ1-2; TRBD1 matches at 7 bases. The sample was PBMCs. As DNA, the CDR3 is TGCAGCGTTGAAGGAGGCCAGGGGGTGGGCTACACCTTC. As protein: CSVEGGQGVGYTF. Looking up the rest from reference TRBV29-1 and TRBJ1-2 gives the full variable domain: SAVISQKPSRDICQRGTSLTIQCQVDSQVTMMFWYRQQPGQSLTLIATANQGSEATYESGFVIDKFPISRPNLTFSTLTVSNMSPEDSSIYLCSVEGGQGVGYTFGSGTRLTVV.